What follows describes a single T cell receptor (beta chain). The source of the sample is a study of CD8+ T cells in alopecia areata. Sample treatment: oral pan-JAK inhibitor, 5-10 mg twice daily. Looked up from germline, CDR1 is SGHTA and CDR2 is FQGNSA. The V end lost 1 base, the J end lost 5 bases, and 11 bases lay between the germline ends. The CDR3 extends over 14 amino acids. The sequencing template was cDNA reverse transcribed from extracted RNA. Clones were sequenced by immunoSEQ multiplex PCR, and TCRdb holds only the in-frame ones, with some missing. The sample has 150,000 to 200,000 clones, approximately 60% seen once; the top ten hold approximately 14%.

This chain connects TRBV7-2 to TRBJ2-5, with a tentative D call TRBD1 (6 bases). This clonotype originated in a human donor with alopecia areata. The sample was CD4+ T cells sorted from blood, taken at week 24, from a patient treated with tofacitinib. Here the CDR3 reads CASSLVAGAETQYF. For the CDR3, the DNA is TGTGCCAGCAGCTTAGTGGCAGGGGCGGAGACCCAGTACTTC.